This TCR beta chain was sequenced during a study of beta chain features in type 1 diabetes. Points from the study as a whole: Within each of all four CD4+ subsets, Type 1 diabetes patients had TCRB CDR3s that were moderately but significantly shorter. Any HLA type influence on TCRB rearrangement was left unresolved here.

Only a few counts were recorded for this clone. Its antigen is unknown. Germline assignment: CDR1 SGHAT and CDR2 FQNNGV. Trimming removed 5 bases at V and 2 bases at J, with 12 bases between. The CDR3 runs to 14 residues. Expressed TCRB transcripts were sequenced because the entire RNA isolate underwent reverse transcription. Measured with immunoSEQ multiplex PCR; TCRdb has only the in-frame clones, and not every one. The sample yields 600,000 or so clones, around 12% seen once. This receptor was taken from a man aged 25-40 years with type 1 diabetes. Input material: naive CD4+ T cells from blood. The chain links TRBV11-2 to TRBJ1-2; perhaps TRBD1 as D (6 bases). The CDR3 sequence: CASSAGVVNYGYTF. In DNA, the CDR3 is TGTGCCAGCAGCGCAGGGGTTGTGAACTATGGCTACACCTTC.